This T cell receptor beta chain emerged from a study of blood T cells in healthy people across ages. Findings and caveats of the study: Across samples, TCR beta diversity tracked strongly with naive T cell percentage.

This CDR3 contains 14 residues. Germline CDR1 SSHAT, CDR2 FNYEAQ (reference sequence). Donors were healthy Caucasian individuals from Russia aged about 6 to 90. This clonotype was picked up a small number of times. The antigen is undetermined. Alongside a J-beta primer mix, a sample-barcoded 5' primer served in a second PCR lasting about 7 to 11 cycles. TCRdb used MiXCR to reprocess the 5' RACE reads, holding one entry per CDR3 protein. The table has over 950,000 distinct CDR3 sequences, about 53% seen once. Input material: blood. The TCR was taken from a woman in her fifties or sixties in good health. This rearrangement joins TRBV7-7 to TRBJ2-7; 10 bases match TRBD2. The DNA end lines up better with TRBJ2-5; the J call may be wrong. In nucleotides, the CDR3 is TGTGCCAGCAGCCTAAAGGGACTAGCGGAGACCCAGTACTTC. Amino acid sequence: CASSLKGLAETQYF.